Shown below are 7 T cell receptor beta chains from a single sample sequenced in a study of Graves' ophthalmopathy and Graves' hyperthyroidism. RNA transcripts provided the template for amplifying TCR beta CDR3 regions. Amplification began with first-round RT-PCR using HTBI primers, then second-round multiplex PCR was performed. TCRdb itself ran the multiplex PCR reads through MiXCR, one entry per CDR3 protein. The data hold a few hundred thousand distinct CDR3 sequences, with around 19% observed a single time. The material sequenced was peripheral blood. Every receptor here comes from a woman aged 18-35 years with Graves' ophthalmopathy.

This clonotype occurred many times. The genes are TRBV6-2 or TRBV6-3 and TRBJ2-7; D gene ambiguous. Germline V gene sequence: CDR1 MNHEY, CDR2 SVGEGT. CDR3 size: 14 residues. V shed 2 bases and J shed 0 bases, with 8 bases lying between them. The CDR3 DNA reads as TGTGCCAGCAGTTACCCGATGAGCTCCTACGAGCAGTACTTC. Translated: CASSYPMSSYEQYF.

Many counts were recorded for this clonotype. The V gene is TRBV20-1, the J gene TRBJ2-7, with D hard to call. CDR3 length: 16 residues. Germline lookup yields CDR1 DFQATT and CDR2 SNEGSKA (reference sequence). V was trimmed by 2 bases and J by 1 base, leaving 18 bases between them. The CDR3 loop is CSARSQVLPQSYEQYF. CDR3 bases: TGCAGTGCTAGAAGTCAGGTATTGCCCCAGTCCTACGAGCAGTACTTC.

This clonotype was picked up many times. The V call is TRBV29-1, the J call TRBJ2-7; possible D gene TRBD2, 6 bases. V shed 7 bases and J shed 1 base, with 8 bases lying between them. CDR3 length: 11 amino acids. Germline lookup yields CDR1 SQVTM and CDR2 ANQGSEA. As DNA, the CDR3 is TGCAGCGGGGGGGAGTCCTACGAGCAGTACTTC. It encodes CSGGESYEQYF.

Ten or more counts support this clonotype. The genes are TRBV6-1 and TRBJ1-2, with D uncertain. The V and J ends lost 0 bases and 4 bases respectively, with 6 bases between them. This CDR3 has 13 residues. Per germline, CDR1 MNHNS and CDR2 SASEGT. Here the CDR3 DNA reads TGTGCCAGCAGTGAAGCTTACAGCTATGGCTACACCTTC. Its protein product is CASSEAYSYGYTF.

V gene TRBV19 combines with J gene TRBJ2-5, with 8 positions matching TRBD1. The last part of the DNA fits TRBJ2-7 better; the J call may be wrong. Germline V gene lookup returns CDR1 LNHDA and CDR2 SQIVND (reference sequence). This CDR3 is 13 amino acids long. CDR3 DNA: TGTGCCAGTAGTCCTTGGACAGGGAACGAGCAGTACTTC. Amino acid sequence: CASSPWTGNEQYF.

The chain joins TRBV6-1 to TRBJ2-5, with D perhaps assigned TRBD1 or TRBD2 (5 bases each). Germline V gene data show CDR1 as MNHNS and CDR2 as SASEGT. The length of the CDR3 is 15 residues. V lost 4 bases and J lost 7, with 19 bases in between. CDR3 residues: CASSAGTGTAGTQYF. DNA of the CDR3: TGTGCCAGCAGTGCGGGGACCGGGACCGCAGGGACCCAGTACTTC.

In this sample, this clonotype turned up a few times. V gene TRBV6-5 combines with J gene TRBJ2-7; the match to TRBD1 covers 8 bases. The ends lost 4 bases at V and 3 bases at J; junction bases unmatched: 8. Per germline, CDR1 MNHEY and CDR2 SVGAGI. This CDR3 comprises 15 residues. The DNA of the CDR3 is TGTGCCAGCAGTTGGGGCACAGGGGGAAGCTACGAGCAGTACTTC. Its translation: CASSWGTGGSYEQYF.